One and the same sample provided the 6 T cell receptor beta chains below, sequenced in a study of chemoradiotherapy in HPV16-positive cancers. Some clones are missing from TCRdb's copy, which holds only in-frame ones; the method was immunoSEQ multiplex PCR. The repertoire holds roughly 14,000 clones, with under 85% as singletons. This material was obtained from a patient who underwent chemoradiotherapy. The receptors were gathered from a human donor with HPV-associated anogenital cancer.

This chain joins TRBV7-2 and TRBJ1-2, with a tentative D call TRBD1 (5 bases). V was clipped by 2 bases and J by 8 bases, with 9 bases between them. Germline V gives CDR1 SGHTA, CDR2 FQGNSA. The CDR3 spans 12 residues. The CDR3 coding sequence is TGTGCCAGCAGCTTATTGAGGGGAGGCTACACCTTC. Encoded protein: CASSLLRGGYTF.

The chain has TRBV9 and TRBJ2-1, with D tentatively TRBD1 (6 bases). This CDR3 has 14 amino acids. Trimming stripped 2 bases from V and 7 bases from J, with 13 bases between. The germline V gene has CDR1 SGDLS and CDR2 YYNGEE. For the CDR3, the DNA is TGTGCCAGCAGCGTCCCGGACAGTCGGAATGAGCAGTTCTTC. The encoded protein is CASSVPDSRNEQFF. The full variable domain, completed using reference TRBV9 and TRBJ2-1, is DSGVTQTPKHLITATGQRVTLRCSPRSGDLSVYWYQQSLDQGLQFLIQYYNGEERAKGNILERFSAQQFPDLHSELNLSSLELGDSALYFCASSVPDSRNEQFFGPGTRLTVL.

This chain uses TRBV6-4 with TRBJ2-1, with TRBD2 as a possible D gene (6 bases). The CDR3 totals 14 residues. Trimming pared 4 bases from V and 5 bases from J, leaving 12 bases between. CDR1 MRHNA and CDR2 SNTAGT come from the germline V gene. The CDR3 sequence is CASSAGLNNNEQFF. CDR3 nucleotide sequence: TGTGCCAGCAGTGCGGGACTTAATAACAATGAGCAGTTCTTC.

V gene TRBV30 combines with J gene TRBJ1-1; the D gene is possibly TRBD1 (5 bases). V was pared by 4 bases and J by 4 bases, with 13 bases between. CDR1 is GTSNPN and CDR2 is SVGIG in the germline V gene (reference sequence). This CDR3 is built from 13 residues. This CDR3 reads CAWTGARGTEAFF. In DNA form, the CDR3 reads TGTGCCTGGACCGGGGCGCGAGGCACTGAAGCTTTCTTT.

J is TRBJ2-1 and V is TRBV10-3; no firm D call. Germline CDR1 and CDR2: ENHRY and SYGVKD. This CDR3 region has 15 residues. The ends were cut back, 7 bases at V and 0 bases at J, with 13 bases in the middle. CDR3 DNA sequence: TGTGCCATCAAAAGAGACTCTCTCTCCTACAATGAGCAGTTCTTC. Translating gives CAIKRDSLSYNEQFF.

This clone has only a few counts. The chain links TRBV5-4 to TRBJ1-2; no reliable D call. V was shortened by 0 bases and J by 7 bases, with 7 bases between the two germline ends. Looked up from germline, CDR1 is SGHNT and CDR2 is YYREEE (reference sequence). The CDR3 totals 12 residues. In DNA form, the CDR3 reads TGTGCCAGCAGCTTGGACAGCCCTGGCTACACCTTC. Its protein is CASSLDSPGYTF.